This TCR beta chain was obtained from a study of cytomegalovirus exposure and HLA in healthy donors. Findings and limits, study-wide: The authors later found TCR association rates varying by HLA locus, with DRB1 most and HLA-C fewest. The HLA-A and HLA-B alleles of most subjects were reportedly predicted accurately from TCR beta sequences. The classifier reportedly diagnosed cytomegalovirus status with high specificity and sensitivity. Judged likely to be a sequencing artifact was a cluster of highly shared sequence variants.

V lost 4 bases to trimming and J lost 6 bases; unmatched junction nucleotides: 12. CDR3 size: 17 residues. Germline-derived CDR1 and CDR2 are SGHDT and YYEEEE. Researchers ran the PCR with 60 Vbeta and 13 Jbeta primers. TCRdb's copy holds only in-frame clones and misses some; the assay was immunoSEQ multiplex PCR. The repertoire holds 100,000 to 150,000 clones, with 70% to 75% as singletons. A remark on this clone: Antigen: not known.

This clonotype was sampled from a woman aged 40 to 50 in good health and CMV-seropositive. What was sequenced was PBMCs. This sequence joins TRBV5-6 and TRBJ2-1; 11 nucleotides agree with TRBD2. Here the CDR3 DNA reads TGTGCCAGCAGCCGTCTTACTAGCGGGAGACCCATCAATGAGCAGTTCTTC. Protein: CASSRLTSGRPINEQFF.